A single sample is the source of the 4 T cell receptor beta chains below, sequenced in a study of OX40 agonist ivuxolimab in advanced cancers. Using immunoSEQ multiplex PCR, the repertoire was profiled, and TCRdb retains in-frame clones only, with some absent. This table has about 73,000 clones, roughly 92% appearing once. The source material was CD4+ or CD8+ T cells sorted from blood, sampled in a trial of the OX40 agonist ivuxolimab. These receptors originate from an adult with an advanced solid tumor such as melanoma, head and neck, liver or kidney cancer.

The rearrangement links TRBV7-2 to TRBJ1-1; D is uncertain. The V gene lost 4 bases and the J gene lost 1 base, with 10 bases spanning the gap. This CDR3 has 14 amino acids. The V gene's germline CDR1 is SGHTA and CDR2 FQGNSA. The CDR3 protein is CASSYAFGNTEAFF. In DNA form, the CDR3 reads TGTGCCAGCAGCTATGCCTTCGGGAACACTGAAGCTTTCTTT.

The chain couples TRBV6-5 to TRBJ1-1; 8 positions agree with TRBD1. The CDR3 is made up of 14 amino acids. Germline loops: CDR1 MNHEY, CDR2 SVGAGI. The trim removed 2 bases at V and 6 bases at J, leaving 5 bases unmatched. CDR3 in DNA: TGTGCCAGCAGTTACCCGGGACAGGTCTCTGAAGCTTTCTTT. Translation gives CASSYPGQVSEAFF.

This clone was observed a few times. The chain has TRBV5-1 and TRBJ1-4; 9 bases fit TRBD1. This CDR3 region has 14 residues. With 5 bases clipped from V and 5 bases from J, the junction kept 4 bases outside the gene matches. Germline V gene sequence: CDR1 SGHRS, CDR2 YFSETQ. CDR3 sequence reads: CASSSGTGNEKLFF. In nucleotides, the CDR3 is TGCGCCAGCAGTTCCGGGACAGGGAATGAAAAACTGTTTTTT.

The chain carries TRBV19 and TRBJ2-3; D unclear. Germline CDR1 LNHDA, CDR2 SQIVND (reference sequence). The V end lost 6 bases, the J end lost 6 bases, and 19 bases lay between the germline ends. CDR3 length equals 15 residues. The CDR3 spells CASRLSLTSTDTQYF. CDR3 sequence (DNA): TGTGCCAGTAGATTATCACTAACCTCGACGGATACGCAGTATTTT.